This T cell receptor beta chain comes out of a study of T cells in Graves' hyperthyroidism and ophthalmopathy. In this sample, this clonotype turned up a few times. Regions amplified from RNA transcripts were the TCR beta CDR3 regions. The HTBI primer set drove a first-round RT-PCR of the TCR CDR3. Each CDR3 protein is one row after TCRdb ran MiXCR on the multiplex PCR reads. Of hundreds of thousands of distinct CDR3 sequences listed, 14% to 15% are singletons. Germline values: CDR1 SQVTM, CDR2 ANQGSEA. The ends were cut back, 2 bases at V and 4 bases at J, with 10 bases in the middle. CDR3 length: 13 amino acids.

This receptor was identified in a woman in her thirties or forties with Graves' ophthalmopathy. This chain joins TRBV29-1 and TRBJ2-3; D gene uncertain. The sequenced sample was blood. Here the CDR3 DNA reads TGCAGCGTTGAATTACTATCGGCAGATACGCAGTATTTT. This gives the protein CSVELLSADTQYF.